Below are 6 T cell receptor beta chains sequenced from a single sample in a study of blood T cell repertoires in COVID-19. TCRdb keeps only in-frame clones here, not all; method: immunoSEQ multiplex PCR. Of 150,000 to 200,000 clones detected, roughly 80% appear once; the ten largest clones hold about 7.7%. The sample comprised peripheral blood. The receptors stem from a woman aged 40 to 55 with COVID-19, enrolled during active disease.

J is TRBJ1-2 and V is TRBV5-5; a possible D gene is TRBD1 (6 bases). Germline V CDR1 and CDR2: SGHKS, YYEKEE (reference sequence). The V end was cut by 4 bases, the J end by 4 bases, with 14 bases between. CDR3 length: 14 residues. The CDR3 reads CASSPGDKGYGYTF. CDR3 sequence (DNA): TGTGCCAGCAGCCCAGGGGACAAGGGCTATGGCTACACCTTC.

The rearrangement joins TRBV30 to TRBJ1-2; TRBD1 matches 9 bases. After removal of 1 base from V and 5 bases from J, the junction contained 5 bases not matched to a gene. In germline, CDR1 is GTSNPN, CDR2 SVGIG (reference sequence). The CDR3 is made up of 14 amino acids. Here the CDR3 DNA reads TGTGCCTGGAGTGGGACAGGGGTAGGGTATGGCTACACCTTC. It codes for CAWSGTGVGYGYTF.

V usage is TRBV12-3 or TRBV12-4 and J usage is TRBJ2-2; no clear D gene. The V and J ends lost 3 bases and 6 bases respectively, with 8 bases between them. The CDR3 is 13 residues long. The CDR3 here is CASSLTVAGELFF. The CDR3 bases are TGTGCCAGCAGTTTGACTGTAGCCGGGGAGCTGTTTTTT.

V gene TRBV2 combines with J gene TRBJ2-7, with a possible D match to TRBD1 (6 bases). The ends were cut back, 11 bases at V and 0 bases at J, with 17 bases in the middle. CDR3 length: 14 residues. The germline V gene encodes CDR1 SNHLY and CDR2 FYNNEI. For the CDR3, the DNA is TGTGCCGGAAAGGCTGGACAGCGCTCCTACGAGCAGTACTTC. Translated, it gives CAGKAGQRSYEQYF.

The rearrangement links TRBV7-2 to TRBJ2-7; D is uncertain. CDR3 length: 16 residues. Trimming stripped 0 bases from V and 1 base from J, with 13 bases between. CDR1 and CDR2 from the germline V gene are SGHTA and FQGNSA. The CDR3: CASSLAGSSASYEQYF. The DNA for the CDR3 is TGTGCCAGCAGCTTAGCCGGGTCCTCGGCGTCCTACGAGCAGTACTTC.

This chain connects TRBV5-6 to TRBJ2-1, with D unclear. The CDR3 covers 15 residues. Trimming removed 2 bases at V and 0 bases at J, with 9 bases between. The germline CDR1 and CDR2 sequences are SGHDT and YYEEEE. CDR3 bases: TGTGCCAGCAGCTTTGCTAAGAGCTCCTACAATGAGCAGTTCTTC. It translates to CASSFAKSSYNEQFF.